The source of this T cell receptor (beta chain) is a study of beta chain features in type 1 diabetes. Whole-study findings and limits: Insertions were fewer and deletions more numerous at VDJ junctions in type 1 diabetes patients.

J lost 2 bases, V lost 0 bases, and 4 bases had no gene match. Germline CDR1 ENHRY, CDR2 SYGVKD. This CDR3 has 15 amino acids. Staining for CD45RO/CCR7/CD25/CD127/CD95/CD27 allowed sorting of CD4+ naive, central memory, regulatory and stem cell-like memory cells. TCRB transcripts that were expressed got sequenced, as all of the isolated RNA had been reverse transcribed. Sequencing used immunoSEQ multiplex PCR; TCRdb keeps in-frame clones, though not all of them. The table has about 210,000 clones, approximately 11% seen once. Only a few counts were recorded for this clone. Its target is unknown. The sample taken for sequencing was central memory CD4+ T cells from blood. The sequence came from a man aged 18 to 30 in good health. This sequence joins TRBV10-3 and TRBJ2-7, with 7 bases fitting TRBD2. The CDR3 region is CAISESASGTYEQYF. The CDR3 coding sequence is TGTGCCATCAGTGAGTCGGCTAGCGGAACCTACGAGCAGTACTTC.